Listed below are T cell receptor beta chains from one sample, sequenced in a study of T cells after yellow fever vaccination. TCRdb re-derived calls from the 5' RACE reads in MiXCR, one entry per CDR3 protein. The sample yields 510,000 or so distinct CDR3 sequences, under 25% seen once. The sequences come from PBMCs, collected 15 days after the yellow fever booster vaccination. The source of these receptors is a man younger than 40 who received the YFV17D yellow fever vaccine. CDR3s include the opening cysteine and the closing phenylalanine or tryptophan. D genes are given only for firm matches. For some rows the clone size is stated as once, few or many, or as a class when expanded; others skip it.

V: TRBV20-1
J: TRBJ2-6
size: .
D: .
DNA: TGCAGTGCTAGTCGGGGGGCCAACGTCCTGACTTTC
CDR3: CSASRGANVLTF

V: TRBV9
J: TRBJ2-3
size: .
D: .
DNA: TGTGCCAGCAGCGTGGGACTCTCGGTAGATACGCAGTATTTT
CDR3: CASSVGLSVDTQYF

V: TRBV30
J: TRBJ2-5
size: .
D: .
DNA: TGTGCCTGGGCGGAGGTGTTAGAGACCCAGTACTTC
CDR3: CAWAEVLETQYF

V: TRBV10-3
J: TRBJ2-3
size: .
D: TRBD2
DNA: TGTGCCATCAGTGATCAGGCGGGAGAGGCGGATACGCAGTATTTT
CDR3: CAISDQAGEADTQYF

V: TRBV6-1
J: TRBJ2-1
size: few
D: .
DNA: TGTGCCAGCAGGTCTCCCCCCACCTACAATGAGCAGTTCTTC
CDR3: CASRSPPTYNEQFF

V: TRBV7-2
J: TRBJ2-1
size: many
D: TRBD2
DNA: TGTGCCAGCAGCTTCGGGACTAGCGGGATTAATGAGCAGTTCTTC
CDR3: CASSFGTSGINEQFF

V: TRBV7-6
J: TRBJ2-1
size: few
D: .
DNA: TGTGCCAGCAGCCGCCCGGGGTATGAGCAGTTCTTC
CDR3: CASSRPGYEQFF

V: TRBV5-1
J: TRBJ2-1
size: .
D: .
DNA: TGCGCCAGCAGTTCATCAGGGACCAGGTACAATGAGCAGTTCTTC
CDR3: CASSSSGTRYNEQFF

V: TRBV7-2
J: TRBJ2-1
size: few
D: TRBD2
DNA: TGTGCCAGCAGCCCTACCCGGGAGGCCTGGAATGAGCAGTTCTTC
CDR3: CASSPTREAWNEQFF

V: TRBV7-8
J: TRBJ2-2
size: few
D: TRBD1
DNA: TGTGCCAGCAGCCTATGGCAGGGGGCGAACGGGGAGCTGTTTTTT
CDR3: CASSLWQGANGELFF

V: TRBV5-4
J: TRBJ2-1
size: few
D: .
DNA: TGTGCCAGCAGCCGGGATAGTAACAATGAGCAGTTCTTC
CDR3: CASSRDSNNEQFF

V: TRBV28
J: TRBJ2-3
size: .
D: .
DNA: TGTGCCAGCAGCCGGACGGGAGTCGGGACAGATACGCAGTATTTT
CDR3: CASSRTGVGTDTQYF

V: TRBV5-1
J: TRBJ2-1
size: many
D: .
DNA: TGCGCCAGCAGCTTGGAGGGGATGGCCTACAATGAGCAGTTCTTC
CDR3: CASSLEGMAYNEQFF

V: TRBV6-2/TRBV6-3
J: TRBJ2-7
size: .
D: TRBD1
DNA: TGTGCCAGCAGTAACCTCCGGGACAGGGGCTACGAGCAGTACTTC
CDR3: CASSNLRDRGYEQYF

V: TRBV9
J: TRBJ2-1
size: .
D: TRBD2
DNA: TGTGCCAGCAGCTATAGCGGGAGTACACGGAATGAGCAGTTCTTC
CDR3: CASSYSGSTRNEQFF

V: TRBV20-1
J: TRBJ2-3
size: .
D: .
DNA: TGCAGTGCCCACCTGGTGGTAGCGGTCACAGATACGCAGTATTTT
CDR3: CSAHLVVAVTDTQYF

V: TRBV7-2
J: TRBJ2-2
size: few
D: .
DNA: TGTGCCAGCATCCCATCCGGGGGTAGGGTCACCGGGGAGCTGTTTTTT
CDR3: CASIPSGGRVTGELFF

V: TRBV20-1
J: TRBJ2-2
size: .
D: TRBD2
DNA: TGCAGTGCTAGAGTCTGGACTAGCGGTAATCCCACCGGGGAGCTGTTTTTT
CDR3: CSARVWTSGNPTGELFF

V: TRBV20-1
J: TRBJ2-7
size: .
D: .
DNA: TGCAGTGCCGCCACCCCGACTATCAACGAGCAGTACTTC
CDR3: CSAATPTINEQYF

V: TRBV5-6
J: TRBJ2-5
size: few
D: .
DNA: TGTGCCAGCACCCTTCCAGGGATGGCGCAAGAGACCCAGTACTTC
CDR3: CASTLPGMAQETQYF

V: TRBV7-9
J: TRBJ2-3
size: few
D: .
DNA: TGTGCCACCTCCCGGCTACTCACAGATACGCAGTATTTT
CDR3: CATSRLLTDTQYF

V: TRBV7-2
J: TRBJ1-5
size: few
D: .
DNA: TGTGCCAGCAGCATTACAGGGCTGAGCAATCAGCCCCAGCATTTT
CDR3: CASSITGLSNQPQHF

V: TRBV29-1
J: TRBJ2-5
size: .
D: TRBD1
DNA: TGCAGCGTTATAAATCCACAGGGGAAAGAGACCCAGTACTTC
CDR3: CSVINPQGKETQYF

V: TRBV5-1
J: TRBJ1-2
size: .
D: .
DNA: TGCGCCAGCAGCTTGGAACAGGGACCTGGCTACACCTTC
CDR3: CASSLEQGPGYTF

V: TRBV20-1
J: TRBJ1-4
size: .
D: .
DNA: TGCAGTGCTATTTCTAACAGGTGGACAACTAATGAAAAACTGTTTTTT
CDR3: CSAISNRWTTNEKLFF

V: TRBV7-9
J: TRBJ2-7
size: .
D: TRBD2
DNA: TGTGCCAGCAGCCGCCGAGGAGCGGGAGCCTACGAGCAGTACTTC
CDR3: CASSRRGAGAYEQYF

V: TRBV7-2
J: TRBJ2-7
size: .
D: TRBD2
DNA: TGTGCCAGCAGCTTAGGGCGGGGACTAGCGGCCTACGAGCAGTACTTC
CDR3: CASSLGRGLAAYEQYF

V: TRBV3-1
J: TRBJ2-4
size: few
D: .
DNA: TGTGCCAGCAGCGATAGAAACCGGGACCCCCTGAACATTCAGTACTTC
CDR3: CASSDRNRDPLNIQYF

V: TRBV7-2
J: TRBJ2-2
size: few
D: .
DNA: TGTGCCAGCAGCCCCGGTGGGTACACCGGGGAGCTGTTTTTT
CDR3: CASSPGGYTGELFF

V: TRBV12-3/TRBV12-4
J: TRBJ1-2
size: .
D: .
DNA: TGTGCCACCGGGGTAAACTATGGCTACACCTTC
CDR3: CATGVNYGYTF

V: TRBV10-3
J: TRBJ2-3
size: few
D: .
DNA: TGTGCCATCAGTGAGGCCCTTGAGGCTAGCGGCACAGATACGCAGTATTTT
CDR3: CAISEALEASGTDTQYF

V: TRBV20-1
J: TRBJ2-7
size: .
D: .
DNA: TGCATCTGGGGCCCGGGTCAGGGCTTCTACGAGCAGTACTTC
CDR3: CIWGPGQGFYEQYF

V: TRBV24-1
J: TRBJ2-1
size: .
D: .
DNA: TGTGCCACCAGTGATGCCCTAGGGATCCGTAATGAGCAGTTCTTC
CDR3: CATSDALGIRNEQFF

V: TRBV5-4
J: TRBJ2-5
size: .
D: .
DNA: TGTGCCAGCAGCTTGGTAGCCTCTCAGACCCAGTACTTC
CDR3: CASSLVASQTQYF

V: TRBV10-3
J: TRBJ2-2
size: .
D: TRBD2
DNA: TGTGCCATCAGGAGGCTAGCGGGACAATCCGGGGAGCTGTTTTTT
CDR3: CAIRRLAGQSGELFF

V: TRBV5-1
J: TRBJ2-3
size: few
D: TRBD1
DNA: TGCGCCAGCAGCTTCTACGGACAGGGGAGCCCAGATACGCAGTATTTT
CDR3: CASSFYGQGSPDTQYF

V: TRBV3-1
J: TRBJ2-7
size: .
D: .
DNA: TGTGCCAGCAGTCCCGTGGAGGGAGGCGAGCAGTACTTC
CDR3: CASSPVEGGEQYF

V: TRBV27
J: TRBJ2-7
size: few
D: .
DNA: TGTGCCAGCAGTTTTCATGGCGAGCAGTACTTC
CDR3: CASSFHGEQYF

V: TRBV7-3
J: TRBJ2-5
size: few
D: TRBD1
DNA: TGTGCCAGCAGCTCCCTTGGACAGGGCTCCCAAGAGACCCAGTACTTC
CDR3: CASSSLGQGSQETQYF

V: TRBV19
J: TRBJ2-7
size: .
D: .
DNA: TGTGCCAGTAGTGCCAACCTCTACGAGCAGTACTTC
CDR3: CASSANLYEQYF

V: TRBV7-3
J: TRBJ1-1
size: few
D: .
DNA: TGTGCCAGCAGCAAAACAGTGAACACTGAAGCTTTCTTT
CDR3: CASSKTVNTEAFF

V: TRBV20-1
J: TRBJ2-5
size: few
D: TRBD2
DNA: TGCAGTGCTACCTTGCCGGGACTACAAGAGACCCAGTACTTC
CDR3: CSATLPGLQETQYF

V: TRBV4-2
J: TRBJ2-7
size: .
D: .
DNA: TGTGCCAGCAGCCAATTAAGTGGGGCCTACGAGCAGTACTTC
CDR3: CASSQLSGAYEQYF

V: TRBV3-1
J: TRBJ2-7
size: .
D: .
DNA: TGTGCCAGCAGCCCTTACTACGAGCAGTACTTC
CDR3: CASSPYYEQYF

V: TRBV7-2
J: TRBJ2-5
size: .
D: .
DNA: TGTGCCAGCAGCCTGGATCGGCTCGTGCAAGAGACCCAGTACTTC
CDR3: CASSLDRLVQETQYF

V: TRBV27
J: TRBJ2-3
size: .
D: TRBD1
DNA: TGTGCCAGCAGTTTGGACAGGGATAGAAATACGCAGTATTTT
CDR3: CASSLDRDRNTQYF

V: TRBV20-1
J: TRBJ2-5
size: few
D: .
DNA: TGCAGTGCTAGTGGACAGCTCCAAGAGACCCAGTACTTC
CDR3: CSASGQLQETQYF

V: TRBV5-1
J: TRBJ2-5
size: .
D: TRBD2
DNA: TGCGCCAGCAGCTTGGTGAGGGAGGGGGAGACCCAGTACTTC
CDR3: CASSLVREGETQYF

V: TRBV5-2
J: TRBJ2-3
size: once
D: .
DNA: TGTGCCATCGGCCCCAGGGCTGAATATACGACAGATACGCAGTATTTT
CDR3: CAIGPRAEYTTDTQYF

V: TRBV7-2
J: TRBJ1-3
size: few
D: TRBD1
DNA: TGTGCCAGCAGCTTTGTTGAGACAGGGACCGGAAACACCATATATTTT
CDR3: CASSFVETGTGNTIYF

V: TRBV27
J: TRBJ2-5
size: .
D: TRBD1
DNA: TGTGCCAGCAGTCTCCGGGGACAGGGGGTTGAGACCCAGTACTTC
CDR3: CASSLRGQGVETQYF

V: TRBV4-3
J: TRBJ1-1
size: few
D: .
DNA: TGCGCCAGCAGCCAAGCCACATGGGGAACTGAAGCTTTCTTT
CDR3: CASSQATWGTEAFF

V: TRBV7-2
J: TRBJ2-5
size: .
D: TRBD2
DNA: TGTGCCAGCAGCGCGGGACTAGCGCGGGGACCGACCCAGTACTTC
CDR3: CASSAGLARGPTQYF

V: TRBV4-3
J: TRBJ2-1
size: few
D: TRBD2
DNA: TGCGCCAGCAGAACGGGACTAGCGGGTCGGTACAGACAGTTCTTC
CDR3: CASRTGLAGRYRQFF

V: TRBV10-3
J: TRBJ1-5
size: .
D: .
DNA: TGTGCCATCAGTGACAGTAATACGCCCCAGCATTTT
CDR3: CAISDSNTPQHF